One and the same sample provided the 24 T cell receptor beta chains below, sequenced in a study of T and B cells in COVID-19 patients. TRB rearrangements were amplified by multiplex PCR with BIOMED2 TRB-A/B primers. In TCRdb, the multiplex PCR reads were re-called with MiXCR into one record per CDR3 protein. Among about 3,800 distinct CDR3 sequences listed, approximately 23% were seen once. TRB was amplified from about 250-500 ng of blood genomic DNA. Sequencing was done on a sample of blood. The receptor source for this set is a human donor with active COVID-19.

This clonotype is medium-sized within its sample. CDR3 sequence reads: CAWRATGGMGGELFF. Here the CDR3 DNA reads TGTGCCTGGAGAGCCACGGGGGGTATGGGCGGGGAGCTGTTTTTT. The chain recombines TRBV30 with TRBJ2-2; TRBD2 agrees at 7 bases. Germline assignment: CDR1 GTSNPN and CDR2 SVGIG (reference sequence). This CDR3 has 15 amino acids. The junction had 11 bases not matched to a gene; V was cut back by 3 bases and J by 7 bases.

This clonotype appeared a few times. The chain employs TRBV6-1 and TRBJ2-5, with TRBD1 as a possible D gene (6 bases). CDR3 size: 15 residues. Germline-derived CDR1 and CDR2 are MNHNS and SASEGT. V shed 3 bases and J shed 6 bases, with 17 bases lying between them. CDR3 in amino acids: CASSEGQGNQQTQYF. In DNA, the CDR3 is TGTGCCAGCAGTGAGGGCCAGGGGAACCAGCAGACCCAGTACTTC.

By share, this clonotype counts as medium-sized (0.01 to 0.1%). The chain joins TRBV27 to TRBJ1-2, with D possibly being TRBD1 (5 bases). There are 15 residues in the CDR3. With 8 bases removed from V and 4 bases from J, the gap between germline ends came to 20 bases. Per the germline V gene, CDR1 is MNHEY and CDR2 is SMNVEV (reference sequence). The CDR3 DNA reads TGTGCCAGCGGCCAGAGAGAAGGGGTTGGCTATGGCTACACCTTC. Encoded protein: CASGQREGVGYGYTF.

The rearrangement links TRBV6-5 to TRBJ2-7; D gene unclear. The CDR3 consists of 13 residues. V was trimmed by 5 bases and J by 0 bases, leaving 8 bases between them. Germline V gene lookup returns CDR1 MNHEY and CDR2 SVGAGI. In DNA, the CDR3 is TGTGCCAGCAGTCTGGACGCCTCCTACGAGCAGTACTTC. Translating gives CASSLDASYEQYF.

This clonotype ranks as medium-sized. The V and J genes are TRBV30 and TRBJ1-4, with TRBD1 matching over 7 bases. CDR3 length: 13 amino acids. Germline CDR1 reads GTSNPN; CDR2 reads SVGIG (reference sequence). V was clipped by 8 bases and J by 4 bases; unmatched bases: 7. The CDR3 DNA reads as TGTGCCGGGACAGACAGCGATAATGAAAAACTGTTTTTT. As protein: CAGTDSDNEKLFF.

The chain links TRBV6-5 to TRBJ2-7, with 9 nucleotides matching TRBD1. The junction had 2 bases not matched to a gene; V was cut back by 6 bases and J by 2 bases. Germline CDR1 reads MNHEY; CDR2 reads SVGAGI. The CDR3 totals 13 residues. In nucleotides, the CDR3 is TGTGCCAGCAGCTGGGACAGGGCCTACGAGCAGTACTTC. Residues: CASSWDRAYEQYF.

This clonotype is categorized as medium-sized. The chain employs TRBV6-5 and TRBJ1-1; D is ambiguous. This CDR3 contains 13 residues. Per the germline V gene, CDR1 is MNHEY and CDR2 is SVGAGI. V was trimmed by 2 bases and J by 4 bases, leaving 8 bases between them. This chain's CDR3 is CASSYGVSTEAFF. Here the CDR3 DNA reads TGTGCCAGCAGTTACGGCGTATCCACTGAAGCTTTCTTT.

This clonotype appeared a single time. This chain links TRBV4-1 with TRBJ1-1; 7 bases align to TRBD1. The CDR3 spans 15 residues. Germline V gene sequence: CDR1 MGHRA, CDR2 YSYEKL. The junction had 6 bases not matched to a gene; V was cut back by 1 base and J by 4 bases. Here the CDR3 DNA reads TGCGCCAGCAGCCAAGGACAGGGAAGGAGCACTGAAGCTTTCTTT. As protein: CASSQGQGRSTEAFF.

This clonotype is labeled as medium-sized (0.01 to 0.1%). The rearrangement links TRBV30 to TRBJ2-3; 7 bases agree with TRBD1. CDR3 length: 12 amino acids. J gave up 4 bases and V 5 bases, and 3 bases lay outside the gene matches. Germline V gene lookup returns CDR1 GTSNPN and CDR2 SVGIG (reference sequence). The CDR3 protein is CAWQGDPDTQYF. CDR3 nucleotide sequence: TGTGCCTGGCAGGGGGACCCAGATACGCAGTATTTT.

This clonotype is labeled as medium-sized. This chain links TRBV29-1 with TRBJ1-1; the match to TRBD1 covers 9 bases. CDR1 SQVTM and CDR2 ANQGSEA come from the germline V gene. The CDR3 extends over 14 amino acids. V gave up 7 bases and J gave up 4 bases; unmatched junction bases: 10. In DNA, the CDR3 is TGCAGCGCGCTACAGGGGGCAGGGATCACTGAAGCTTTCTTT. Protein sequence: CSALQGAGITEAFF.

This clonotype is judged medium-sized. CDR3 loop: CASSIGGFETQYF. Here the CDR3 DNA reads TGTGCCAGTAGTATAGGAGGGTTTGAGACCCAGTACTTC. The gene calls are TRBV19 and TRBJ2-5, with D perhaps TRBD2 (5 bases). CDR1 and CDR2 from the germline V gene are LNHDA and SQIVND (reference sequence). The V end lost 1 base, the J end lost 5 bases, and 8 bases lay between the germline ends. The CDR3 consists of 13 residues.

By share, this clonotype counts as medium-sized. The V and J genes are TRBV6-6 and TRBJ2-1; 15 nucleotides match TRBD2. Germline V gives CDR1 MNHNY, CDR2 SVGAGI (reference sequence). The CDR3 extends over 21 amino acids. Unmatched junction bases numbered 14, after V lost 5 bases and J lost 0 bases. As DNA, the CDR3 is TGTGCCAGCAGTCCGCGAACCGGACTAGCGGGGGGGAATAGCTCCTACAATGAGCAGTTCTTC. Encoded protein: CASSPRTGLAGGNSSYNEQFF.

By proportion, this clonotype is medium-sized. The V and J genes are TRBV29-1 and TRBJ2-1; 10 nucleotides line up with TRBD2. The CDR3 length is 13 residues. Germline lookup yields CDR1 SQVTM and CDR2 ANQGSEA. V shed 6 bases and J 7 bases; nucleotides not matched to a gene: 6. The CDR3 nucleotides read TGCAGCGTAAGACAGACTAGCGGGAATGAGCAGTTCTTC. Its protein is CSVRQTSGNEQFF.

This sequence joins TRBV7-9 and TRBJ2-5; 8 bases are a match to TRBD2. Germline V lookup: CDR1 SEHNR, CDR2 FQNEAQ (reference sequence). This CDR3 is built from 15 residues. After removal of 5 bases from V and 1 base from J, the junction contained 6 bases not matched to a gene. Written as DNA, the CDR3 is TGTGCCAGCAGCGGGGGTAGCGGGGCCCAAGAGACCCAGTACTTC. As protein: CASSGGSGAQETQYF.

By sample fraction, this clonotype is medium-sized (0.01 to 0.1%). The chain employs TRBV7-9 and TRBJ2-5; D is unclear. Germline CDR1 is SEHNR and CDR2 is FQNEAQ (reference sequence). V was pared by 4 bases and J by 3 bases, with 6 bases between. This CDR3 spans 12 amino acids. The CDR3 here is CASSSWEETQYF. The CDR3 nucleotides read TGTGCCAGCAGCTCCTGGGAAGAGACCCAGTACTTC.

This clonotype ranks as medium-sized. The rearrangement links TRBV6-1 to TRBJ2-1; D is perhaps TRBD1 (7 bases). CDR3 length: 17 amino acids. Trimming left V 6 bases short and J 1 base short, with 19 bases between. The germline V gene has CDR1 MNHNS and CDR2 SASEGT. CDR3 nucleotides: TGTGCCAGCAGGGGAATGGGCAGGGGGGTTTCCTACAATGAGCAGTTCTTC. It specifies CASRGMGRGVSYNEQFF.

Remarks on this clonotype: It may be a read error: a sequence one base away is much more abundant. The rearrangement uses TRBV6-1 and TRBJ2-5, with 10 bases that match TRBD2. The CDR3 spans 14 residues. In germline, CDR1 is MNHNS, CDR2 SASEGT. Written as DNA, the CDR3 is TGTGCCGGCAGCTTAACTAGCGGGGTGGAGACCCAGTACTTC. It yields the protein CAGSLTSGVETQYF.

This clonotype occurred a few times. V and J are TRBV20-1 and TRBJ1-4; 7 bases map to TRBD1. CDR1 is DFQATT and CDR2 is SNEGSKA in the germline V gene (reference sequence). The length of the CDR3 is 15 residues. V lost 1 base, J lost 7 bases, and 9 bases stayed unmatched. The CDR3 DNA sequence: TGCAGTGCTAGAGCCAGGACAGGTAGAGCTGAAAAACTGTTTTTT. Translated, it gives CSARARTGRAEKLFF.

By frequency in the sample, this clonotype is medium-sized (0.01 to 0.1%). The V gene is TRBV27, the J gene TRBJ2-1; TRBD2 is a possible D gene (5 bases). Trimming took 6 bases from V and 8 from J, leaving 11 bases between them. Germline V gene sequence: CDR1 MNHEY, CDR2 SMNVEV (reference sequence). This CDR3 has 12 residues. CDR3 nucleotides: TGTGCCAGCAGGAAGACTATGCATGAGCAGTTCTTC. Encoded protein: CASRKTMHEQFF.

This clonotype turned up a few times. V usage is TRBV20-1 and J usage is TRBJ2-3, with D possibly called TRBD1 or TRBD2 (6 bases each). The CDR3 has 16 amino acids. Germline V gene lookup returns CDR1 DFQATT and CDR2 SNEGSKA (reference sequence). V was shortened by 7 bases and J by 1 base, with 21 bases between the two germline ends. CDR3 protein: CSGGPRGRIGTDTQYF. CDR3 nucleotides: TGCAGTGGGGGGCCGAGGGGGAGGATCGGCACAGATACGCAGTATTTT.

By share, this clonotype counts as medium-sized. The CDR3 end shows no conserved phenylalanine or tryptophan, and so a read error is likely. No DNA is shown, since the ends of the CDR3 on it are uncertain; the CDR3 is the one TCRdb lists. The J gene is TRBJ2-7, the V gene TRBV27; TRBD1, the D gene given by the table, was not confirmed from the DNA. Germline CDR1 and CDR2: MNHEY and SMNVEV (reference sequence). The CDR3 comprises 11 residues, both ends counted. The chain's CDR3 is CASSLRGVASH.

This clonotype was seen just once. This chain uses TRBV21-1 with TRBJ1-1; the table's TRBD1 call for D was not verified on the DNA. TRBV21-1 is annotated as a pseudogene. The CDR3 is made up of 15 amino acids. The CDR3 sequence is CASSKLTGLNTEAFF. In DNA, the CDR3 is TGTGCCAGCAGCAAATTGACAGGGCTGAACACTGAAGCTTTCTTT.

This clonotype is medium-sized. The rearrangement links TRBV27 to TRBJ2-7; a possible D gene is TRBD1 (5 bases). The CDR3 extends over 13 amino acids. V was trimmed by 1 base and J by 5 bases, leaving 9 bases between them. Germline-derived CDR1 and CDR2 are MNHEY and SMNVEV (reference sequence). CDR3 bases: TGTGCCAGCAGTTTATTGGGGCGGCACGAGCAGTACTTC. Its translation: CASSLLGRHEQYF.

This clonotype is labeled as medium-sized. V and J are TRBV5-5 and TRBJ1-6; TRBD1 matches at 7 bases. CDR1 is SGHKS, CDR2 YYEKEE, per germline (reference sequence). There are 12 residues in the CDR3. V dropped 5 bases and J dropped 9; count of bases not matched to a gene: 2. The CDR3 spells CASSTGVSPLHF. The CDR3 coding sequence is TGTGCCAGCAGTACAGGGGTTTCACCCCTCCACTTT.